This is a list of T cell receptor beta chains from one sample in a study of post-analysis software for immune sequencing data. TCRdb processed the PCR reads anew with MiXCR; each CDR3 protein has one entry. The repertoire holds hundreds of thousands of distinct CDR3 sequences, with roughly three fifths as singletons. The material sequenced was blood. These receptors were obtained from a girl aged 2 to 9 with multiple sclerosis. Both conserved end residues are part of each CDR3. Fields, in order: D gene, V gene, J gene, clone size, CDR3 DNA, CDR3 protein. D genes are given only for firm matches. A clone size is listed for some rows: how often the clone was seen (once, few, many), or a class if it is expanded.

D gene: TRBD1
V gene: TRBV12-3/TRBV12-4
J gene: TRBJ1-5
clone size: few
CDR3 DNA: TGTGCCAGCAGCGGGACAGGGGGGGATCAGCCCCAGCATTTT
CDR3 protein: CASSGTGGDQPQHF

D gene: NA
V gene: TRBV20-1
J gene: TRBJ2-1
clone size: NA
CDR3 DNA: TGCAGTGCCTTTTCGGGAACCCACAATGAGCAGTTCTTC
CDR3 protein: CSAFSGTHNEQFF

D gene: NA
V gene: TRBV6-1
J gene: TRBJ2-1
clone size: NA
CDR3 DNA: TGTGCCAGCAGGGCAAAGAGGGCCAGCTCCTACAATGAGCAGTTCTTC
CDR3 protein: CASRAKRASSYNEQFF

D gene: TRBD1
V gene: TRBV12-3/TRBV12-4
J gene: TRBJ1-1
clone size: few
CDR3 DNA: TGTGCCAGCAGTTACCAGGGGGCGGAAGACACTGAAGCTTTCTTT
CDR3 protein: CASSYQGAEDTEAFF

D gene: TRBD1
V gene: TRBV5-1
J gene: TRBJ2-7
clone size: few
CDR3 DNA: TGCGCCAGCAGCCAAAGTCCGGGACAGGTATTATACGAGCAGTACTTC
CDR3 protein: CASSQSPGQVLYEQYF

D gene: TRBD1
V gene: TRBV6-1
J gene: TRBJ2-5
clone size: NA
CDR3 DNA: TGTGCCAGCAGCAGCAACGACAGGGGTATGGGCCAAGAGACCCAGTACTTC
CDR3 protein: CASSSNDRGMGQETQYF

D gene: NA
V gene: TRBV2
J gene: TRBJ1-6
clone size: NA
CDR3 DNA: TGTGCCAGCAGTGAACCGAATTCACCCCTCCACTTT
CDR3 protein: CASSEPNSPLHF

D gene: NA
V gene: TRBV29-1
J gene: TRBJ1-1
clone size: few
CDR3 DNA: TGCAGCGTTGAACACGGGGTTGAGACTGAAGCTTTCTTT
CDR3 protein: CSVEHGVETEAFF

D gene: TRBD1
V gene: TRBV5-1
J gene: TRBJ2-3
clone size: NA
CDR3 DNA: TGCGCCAGCAGCCGAATCTACCGACAGGGAGCGAGCACAGATACGCAGTATTTT
CDR3 protein: CASSRIYRQGASTDTQYF

D gene: NA
V gene: TRBV29-1
J gene: TRBJ2-1
clone size: few
CDR3 DNA: TGCAGCGTTGTAAACCCGCCCGGTGAGCAGTTCTTC
CDR3 protein: CSVVNPPGEQFF

D gene: NA
V gene: TRBV28
J gene: TRBJ2-4
clone size: NA
CDR3 DNA: TGTGCCAGCAGTTTGGACAGAGTTCTAGCCAAAAACATTCAGTACTTC
CDR3 protein: CASSLDRVLAKNIQYF

D gene: NA
V gene: TRBV6-6
J gene: TRBJ2-6
clone size: NA
CDR3 DNA: TGTGCCAGCAGCGGGACGCCTGGGGCCAACGTCCTGACTTTC
CDR3 protein: CASSGTPGANVLTF

D gene: NA
V gene: TRBV7-2
J gene: TRBJ1-2
clone size: NA
CDR3 DNA: TGTGCCAGCAGCCCCCGGGCAAGGGATGGCTACACCTTC
CDR3 protein: CASSPRARDGYTF

D gene: NA
V gene: TRBV6-2/TRBV6-3
J gene: TRBJ2-7
clone size: NA
CDR3 DNA: TGTGCCAGCGCGCGTTACGAGCAGTACTTC
CDR3 protein: CASARYEQYF

D gene: NA
V gene: TRBV3-1
J gene: TRBJ2-3
clone size: NA
CDR3 DNA: TGTGCCAGCAGCCCCGGGACCCCCCCAGATACGCAGTATTTT
CDR3 protein: CASSPGTPPDTQYF

D gene: TRBD2
V gene: TRBV7-2
J gene: TRBJ2-5
clone size: NA
CDR3 DNA: TGTGCCAGCAGCCAATCACTAGCGGGGCGGGGAGAGACCCAGTACTTC
CDR3 protein: CASSQSLAGRGETQYF

D gene: NA
V gene: TRBV15
J gene: TRBJ1-1
clone size: NA
CDR3 DNA: TGTGCCACCAGCAGGGGGGCGGGGAGGACTGAAGCTTTCTTT
CDR3 protein: CATSRGAGRTEAFF

D gene: NA
V gene: TRBV7-2
J gene: TRBJ2-7
clone size: few
CDR3 DNA: TGTGCCAGCAGCTTAGGTCCGGACTCCTACGAGCAGTACTTC
CDR3 protein: CASSLGPDSYEQYF

D gene: NA
V gene: TRBV20-1
J gene: TRBJ1-1
clone size: NA
CDR3 DNA: TGCAGTGCCCACCAACAGGGAGGACGCACTGAAGCTTTCTTT
CDR3 protein: CSAHQQGGRTEAFF

D gene: NA
V gene: TRBV7-2
J gene: TRBJ2-7
clone size: NA
CDR3 DNA: TGTACCAGCAGCCTCGGGCAGGGGTACGAGCAGTACTTC
CDR3 protein: CTSSLGQGYEQYF

D gene: NA
V gene: TRBV5-1
J gene: TRBJ2-7
clone size: NA
CDR3 DNA: TGCGCCGGCAGATACGCCCTACAGAGCTTCTACGAGCAGTACTTC
CDR3 protein: CAGRYALQSFYEQYF

D gene: TRBD1
V gene: TRBV5-1
J gene: TRBJ1-1
clone size: NA
CDR3 DNA: TGCGCCAGCAGCTCGGTACGGACAGGGCTTGAAGCTTTCTTT
CDR3 protein: CASSSVRTGLEAFF

D gene: NA
V gene: TRBV5-6
J gene: TRBJ2-7
clone size: NA
CDR3 DNA: TGTGCCAGCAGCTTGATAAGCCTAGGTCCCTACGAGCAGTACTTC
CDR3 protein: CASSLISLGPYEQYF

D gene: NA
V gene: TRBV5-1
J gene: TRBJ2-7
clone size: once
CDR3 DNA: TGCGCCAGCAGCTTAGGCACAGGGCCCTCCTACGAGCAGTACTTC
CDR3 protein: CASSLGTGPSYEQYF

D gene: TRBD2
V gene: TRBV2
J gene: TRBJ2-1
clone size: NA
CDR3 DNA: TGTGCCAGCAGGGGGGAACTAGCGGGGCCCCAGCAGTTCTTC
CDR3 protein: CASRGELAGPQQFF

D gene: TRBD1
V gene: TRBV5-6
J gene: TRBJ2-1
clone size: NA
CDR3 DNA: TGTGCCAGCAGCTCCCCCGGGACAGATTTCTACAATGAGCAGTTCTTC
CDR3 protein: CASSSPGTDFYNEQFF

D gene: NA
V gene: TRBV4-1
J gene: TRBJ1-6
clone size: NA
CDR3 DNA: TGCGCCAGCGCAGGTCTTAATTCACCCCTCCACTTT
CDR3 protein: CASAGLNSPLHF

D gene: NA
V gene: TRBV11-2
J gene: TRBJ2-7
clone size: few
CDR3 DNA: TGTGCCAGCAGCCGGGCAAGATCCTACGAGCAGTACTTC
CDR3 protein: CASSRARSYEQYF

D gene: TRBD2
V gene: TRBV20-1
J gene: TRBJ2-1
clone size: NA
CDR3 DNA: TGCAGTGCTAGAGATCCCCGGGAGGCTTACAATGAGCAGTTCTTC
CDR3 protein: CSARDPREAYNEQFF

D gene: TRBD1
V gene: TRBV20-1
J gene: TRBJ2-1
clone size: NA
CDR3 DNA: TGCAGTGCTGTCTCAGGGGGCACTAGCTCCTACGAGCAGTTCTTC
CDR3 protein: CSAVSGGTSSYEQFF

D gene: NA
V gene: TRBV7-2
J gene: TRBJ1-1
clone size: NA
CDR3 DNA: TGTGCCCATGCCACGACAGGGAACACTGAAGCTTTCTTT
CDR3 protein: CAHATTGNTEAFF

D gene: NA
V gene: TRBV11-2
J gene: TRBJ2-1
clone size: NA
CDR3 DNA: TGTGCCAGCAGCTCGCCCGGCAGGGGAGGAATGGGACAGCGGGAGACTTCCTTCTACAATGAGCAGTTCTTC
CDR3 protein: CASSSPGRGGMGQRETSFYNEQFF

D gene: NA
V gene: TRBV27
J gene: TRBJ2-7
clone size: NA
CDR3 DNA: TGTGCCAGCAGTGTGGGACATTCGGGCTCCTACGAGCAGTACTTC
CDR3 protein: CASSVGHSGSYEQYF

D gene: NA
V gene: TRBV20-1
J gene: TRBJ1-1
clone size: NA
CDR3 DNA: TGCAGTGCTAGAGGAGGTAGTGAAGCTTTCTTT
CDR3 protein: CSARGGSEAFF

D gene: NA
V gene: TRBV18
J gene: TRBJ2-1
clone size: few
CDR3 DNA: TGTGCCAGCTCACCAAAAGGCGGGCAGGGAGGTGGTGAGCAGTTCTTC
CDR3 protein: CASSPKGGQGGGEQFF

D gene: NA
V gene: TRBV12-3/TRBV12-4
J gene: TRBJ1-2
clone size: few
CDR3 DNA: TGTGCCAGCAGTTTAACAGTCTATGGCTACACCTTC
CDR3 protein: CASSLTVYGYTF